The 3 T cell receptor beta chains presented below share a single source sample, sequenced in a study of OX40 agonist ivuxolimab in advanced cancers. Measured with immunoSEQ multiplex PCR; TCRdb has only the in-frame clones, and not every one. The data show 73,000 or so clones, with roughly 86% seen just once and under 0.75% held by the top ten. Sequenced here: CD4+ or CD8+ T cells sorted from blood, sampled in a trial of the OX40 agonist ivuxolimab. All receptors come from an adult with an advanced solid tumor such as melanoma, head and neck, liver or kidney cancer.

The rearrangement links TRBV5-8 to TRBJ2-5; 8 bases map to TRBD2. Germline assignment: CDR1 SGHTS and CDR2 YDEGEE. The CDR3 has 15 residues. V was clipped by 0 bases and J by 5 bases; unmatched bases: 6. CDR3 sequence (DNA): TGTGCCAGCAGCTTGGAAGGGACTAGAGGGGAGACCCAGTACTTC. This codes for CASSLEGTRGETQYF.

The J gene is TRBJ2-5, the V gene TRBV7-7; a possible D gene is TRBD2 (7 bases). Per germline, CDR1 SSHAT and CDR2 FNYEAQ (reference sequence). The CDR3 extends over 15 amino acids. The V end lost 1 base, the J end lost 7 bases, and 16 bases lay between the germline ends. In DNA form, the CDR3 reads TGTGCCAGCAGCTTAGAAGGGCAGGGAGGGGGGACCCAGTACTTC. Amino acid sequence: CASSLEGQGGGTQYF. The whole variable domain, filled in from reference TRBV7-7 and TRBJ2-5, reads GAGVSQSPRYKVTKRGQDVTLRCDPISSHATLYWYQQALGQGPEFLTYFNYEAQPDKSGLPSDRFSAERPEGSISTLTIQRTEQRDSAMYRCASSLEGQGGGTQYFGPGTRLLVL.

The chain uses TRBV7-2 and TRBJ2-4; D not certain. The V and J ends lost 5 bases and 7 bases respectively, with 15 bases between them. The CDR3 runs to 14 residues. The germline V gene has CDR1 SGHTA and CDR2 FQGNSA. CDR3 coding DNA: TGTGCCAGCAGCGCCTCGACGGAGACGAACATTCAGTACTTC. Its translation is CASSASTETNIQYF.